This T cell receptor beta chain is drawn from a study of T cell changes during pregnancy in multiple sclerosis. Sequencing used immunoSEQ multiplex PCR; TCRdb keeps in-frame clones, though not all of them. The repertoire includes roughly 76,000 clones, around 90% of them detected once, and approximately 0.47% sits in the top ten. In germline, CDR1 is SGDLS, CDR2 YYNGEE. CDR3 length equals 16 residues. Trimming at V came to 4 bases and at J to 0 bases, leaving 10 bases not matched to a gene. The input for sequencing was CD4+ T cells from peripheral blood mononuclear cells, taken in the second trimester of pregnancy. The sequence derives from a female donor with multiple sclerosis, enrolled in a pregnancy study. The V and J genes are TRBV9 and TRBJ2-7; 7 nucleotides agree with TRBD2. In DNA form, the CDR3 reads TGTGCCAGCAGCCCCCGGGATAGCGGGCGCTCCTACGAGCAGTACTTC. Translation gives CASSPRDSGRSYEQYF.